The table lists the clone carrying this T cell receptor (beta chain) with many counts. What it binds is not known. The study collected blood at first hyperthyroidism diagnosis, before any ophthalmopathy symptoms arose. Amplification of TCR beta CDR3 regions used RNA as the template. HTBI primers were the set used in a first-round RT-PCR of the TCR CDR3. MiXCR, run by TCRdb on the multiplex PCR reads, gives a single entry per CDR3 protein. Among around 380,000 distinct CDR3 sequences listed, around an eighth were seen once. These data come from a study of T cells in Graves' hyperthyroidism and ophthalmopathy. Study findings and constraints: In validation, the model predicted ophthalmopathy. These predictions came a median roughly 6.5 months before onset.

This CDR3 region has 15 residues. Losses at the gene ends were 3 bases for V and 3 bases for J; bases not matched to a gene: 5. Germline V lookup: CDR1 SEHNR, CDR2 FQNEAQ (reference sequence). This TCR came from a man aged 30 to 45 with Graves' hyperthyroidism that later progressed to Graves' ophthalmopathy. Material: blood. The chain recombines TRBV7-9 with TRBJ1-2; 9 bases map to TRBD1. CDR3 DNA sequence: TGTGCCAGCAGCTTCGGGACAGGGATCCACTATGGCTACACCTTC. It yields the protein CASSFGTGIHYGYTF. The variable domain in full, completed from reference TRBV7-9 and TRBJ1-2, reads DTGVSQNPRHKITKRGQNVTFRCDPISEHNRLYWYRQTLGQGPEFLTYFQNEAQLEKSRLLSDRFSAERPKGSFSTLEIQRTEQGDSAMYLCASSFGTGIHYGYTFGSGTRLTVV.